This TCR beta chain emerged from a study of blood T cell repertoires in COVID-19. The CDR3 consists of 14 residues. Germline V lookup: CDR1 MNHEY, CDR2 SVGAGI. The trim removed 6 bases at V and 4 bases at J, leaving 8 bases unmatched. Seattle patients were enrolled during active infection and followed longitudinally. Per the original methods: Reference gene primers were amplified, and this amplification served to estimate nucleated cell counts. Here immunoSEQ multiplex PCR was the method, and the copy in TCRdb shows in-frame clones only, minus some. V and J calls and clone size come straight from that table; D and trimming were deduced from the DNA. There are around 300,000 clones in the sample; about nine tenths occur only once, and roughly 7% lies in the top ten.

The chain joins TRBV6-5 to TRBJ2-7; 8 nucleotides line up with TRBD2. The specimen sequenced was peripheral blood. The sequence was collected from a woman aged 25 to 39 with COVID-19, enrolled during active disease. The CDR3 DNA reads as TGTGCCAGCAGACCGGGACTAGTGGTTTACGAGCAGTACTTC. Encoded protein: CASRPGLVVYEQYF.